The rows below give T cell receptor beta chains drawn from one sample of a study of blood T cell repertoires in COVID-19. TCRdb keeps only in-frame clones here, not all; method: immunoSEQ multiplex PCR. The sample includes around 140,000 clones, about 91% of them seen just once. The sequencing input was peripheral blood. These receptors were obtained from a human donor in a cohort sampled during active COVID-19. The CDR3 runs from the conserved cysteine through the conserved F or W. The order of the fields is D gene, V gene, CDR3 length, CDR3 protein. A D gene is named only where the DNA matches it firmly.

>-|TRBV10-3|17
CAISEVGGPSGANVLTF
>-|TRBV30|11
CAWSAGGGYTF
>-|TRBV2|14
CASFQQGANYGYTF
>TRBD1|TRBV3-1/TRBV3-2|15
CASSQVTGTNEKLFF
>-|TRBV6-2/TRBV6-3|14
CASSYPGGPEKLFF
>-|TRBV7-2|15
CASSPGAGHYNEQFF
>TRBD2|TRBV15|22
CATSRVPGTSGGNSLLQETQYF
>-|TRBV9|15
CASSVLSGLGNEQFF
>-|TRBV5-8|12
CASSSSSYEQYF
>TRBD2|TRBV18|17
CASSPTWRGSSYNEQFF
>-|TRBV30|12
CAWSAGTKSQHF
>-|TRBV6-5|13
CASHSGGGNGYTF
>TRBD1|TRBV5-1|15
CASSLNPDRGYEQYF
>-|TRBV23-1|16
CASSQSAAANIYEQYF
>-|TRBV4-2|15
CASSQDRGRGSIQYF
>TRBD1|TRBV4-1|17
CASSQEVAGGFGTEAFF
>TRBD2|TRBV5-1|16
CASSILLAGGTDTQYF
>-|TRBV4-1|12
CASSQSINEQFF
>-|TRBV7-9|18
CASSFKPGLSSGANVLTF
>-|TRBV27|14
CASRPEQGGQPQHF
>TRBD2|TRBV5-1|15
CASSFPEAGQETQYF
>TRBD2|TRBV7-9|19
CASSLARAGRGGLTDTQYF
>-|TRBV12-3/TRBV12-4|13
CASSLSGKYGYTF
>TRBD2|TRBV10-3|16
CATRASGGPRPNEQFF
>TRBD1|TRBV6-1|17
CASSVRGHPSGANVLTF
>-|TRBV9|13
CASSPTGSNEQFF
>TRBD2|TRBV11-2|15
CASSSLAGAYNEQFF
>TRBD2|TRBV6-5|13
CAGAGGNTGELFF
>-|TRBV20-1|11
CSARGAYEQYF
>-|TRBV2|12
CASGRAKNIQYF
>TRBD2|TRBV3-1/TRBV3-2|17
CASSRLGAGANTGELFF
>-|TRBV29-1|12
CSVAQSQETQYF
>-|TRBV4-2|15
CASSQEATRQETQYF
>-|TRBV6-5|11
CASSQGNEQFF
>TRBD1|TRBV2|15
CASRARTGGGQPQHF
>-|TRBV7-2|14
CASSLQTGDYGYTF
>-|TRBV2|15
CASTADWLSNSPLHF
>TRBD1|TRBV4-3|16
CASSQLHSGQGVGYTF